These T cell receptor beta chains were read from a single sample in a study of neurological immune-mediated disorders. TCRdb used MiXCR to reprocess the 5' RACE reads, holding one entry per CDR3 protein. Here the sample spans around 19,000 distinct CDR3 sequences, 9.5% to 12% being singletons. The source material was CD8+ T cells from blood. The receptors were sampled from a woman aged 45-65 years in good health. Both conserved end residues are part of each CDR3. Fields, in order: J gene, D gene, V gene, clone size, CDR3 protein, CDR3 DNA. D genes are given only for firm matches. The size of a clone is reported for some rows only, either as once, few or many, or as a class for expanded clones.

j_call: TRBJ1-4; d_call: TRBD1; v_call: TRBV10-3; clone_size: -; cdr3_aa: CAISESSGGSGKLFF; cdr3_nt: TGTGCCATCAGTGAGTCATCAGGGGGGAGCGGGAAACTGTTTTTT
j_call: TRBJ1-6; d_call: TRBD1; v_call: TRBV7-2; clone_size: -; cdr3_aa: CASSLVGSTGNSPLHF; cdr3_nt: TGTGCCAGCAGCTTAGTTGGTTCGACAGGGAATTCACCCCTCCACTTT
j_call: TRBJ2-3; d_call: TRBD1; v_call: TRBV4-1; clone_size: many; cdr3_aa: CASSQDVNRGTDTQYF; cdr3_nt: TGCGCCAGCAGCCAAGATGTTAACAGGGGGACAGATACGCAGTATTTT
j_call: TRBJ1-1; d_call: TRBD1; v_call: TRBV5-1; clone_size: -; cdr3_aa: CASSPRQGLNTEAFF; cdr3_nt: TGCGCCAGCAGCCCCAGACAGGGTCTGAACACTGAAGCTTTCTTT
j_call: TRBJ2-7; d_call: -; v_call: TRBV27; clone_size: many; cdr3_aa: CASIGGRATYEQYF; cdr3_nt: TGTGCCAGCATTGGAGGCAGGGCGACCTACGAGCAGTACTTC
j_call: TRBJ1-1; d_call: TRBD1; v_call: TRBV28; clone_size: many; cdr3_aa: CASSSSRQGGMNTEAFF; cdr3_nt: TGTGCCAGCAGTTCCTCTCGACAGGGGGGCATGAACACTGAAGCTTTCTTT
j_call: TRBJ2-2; d_call: -; v_call: TRBV12-3/TRBV12-4; clone_size: many; cdr3_aa: CASSVSGSGELFF; cdr3_nt: TGTGCCAGCAGTGTCTCAGGGTCCGGGGAGCTGTTTTTT
j_call: TRBJ2-2; d_call: -; v_call: TRBV25-1; clone_size: many; cdr3_aa: CASLGGGASGTGELFF; cdr3_nt: TGTGCCAGCCTGGGTGGCGGGGCGTCGGGCACCGGGGAGCTGTTTTTT
j_call: TRBJ2-7; d_call: -; v_call: TRBV4-3; clone_size: many; cdr3_aa: CASSQYPGHTYEQYF; cdr3_nt: TGCGCCAGCAGCCAATACCCGGGACATACCTACGAGCAGTACTTC
j_call: TRBJ2-3; d_call: -; v_call: TRBV5-1; clone_size: many; cdr3_aa: CASSSPSGWDHTDTQYF; cdr3_nt: TGCGCCAGCAGCTCTCCTTCCGGGTGGGACCACACAGATACGCAGTATTTT
j_call: TRBJ2-1; d_call: TRBD2; v_call: TRBV28; clone_size: many; cdr3_aa: CATEERGYNEQFF; cdr3_nt: TGTGCCACCGAGGAGCGGGGGTACAATGAGCAGTTCTTC
j_call: TRBJ2-7; d_call: TRBD2; v_call: TRBV20-1; clone_size: many; cdr3_aa: CSARGTSAPYEQYF; cdr3_nt: TGCAGTGCTAGAGGGACTAGCGCCCCCTACGAGCAGTACTTC
j_call: TRBJ2-5; d_call: -; v_call: TRBV7-2; clone_size: many; cdr3_aa: CASSLAGSQETQYF; cdr3_nt: TGTGCCAGCAGCTTAGCAGGGAGCCAAGAGACCCAGTACTTC
j_call: TRBJ2-7; d_call: TRBD2; v_call: TRBV7-9; clone_size: many; cdr3_aa: CASSSRDSGTYEQYF; cdr3_nt: TGTGCCAGCAGCTCCCGGGATAGCGGGACCTACGAGCAGTACTTC
j_call: TRBJ2-1; d_call: TRBD2; v_call: TRBV7-6; clone_size: many; cdr3_aa: CASSLRESTNEQFF; cdr3_nt: TGTGCCAGCAGCTTGCGGGAGTCCACGAATGAGCAGTTCTTC